The T cell receptor beta chain described here comes from a study of T cell changes during pregnancy in multiple sclerosis. This clone is a singleton in its sample. The data were produced by immunoSEQ multiplex PCR, yet TCRdb's version contains in-frame clones alone and is incomplete. The repertoire has 50,000 to 65,000 clones, about 94% of them found once; the top ten carry 2.5% to 4%. The CDR3 totals 11 residues. Germline values: CDR1 SGHTS, CDR2 YDEGEE. The rearrangement joins TRBV5-8 to TRBJ2-5, with no clear D. The better agreement between TRBJ2-7 and the DNA end casts doubt on the J call. This specimen consisted of CD8+ T cells from peripheral blood mononuclear cells, obtained in the second trimester of pregnancy. The TCR originated in a female donor with multiple sclerosis, enrolled in a pregnancy study. The CDR3 protein is CASMSSYEQYF. The CDR3 nucleotides read TGTGCCAGCATGTCCTCCTACGAGCAGTACTTC.